The 13 T cell receptor beta chains reported below all come from one sample, sequenced in a study of read filtering for tumor transcriptome and immune sequencing. The library was built from 400 ng RNA with molecular barcoded adaptors for alpha/delta and beta/gamma chains. TCRdb re-derived calls from the reads in MiXCR, one entry per CDR3 protein. Found here are approximately 45,000 distinct CDR3 sequences, roughly 20% of them singletons; the top ten hold 37%. The material sequenced was a population of CD138-negative cells sorted from bone marrow. These receptors were taken from a donor aged 40 or older with multiple myeloma.

In this sample, this clonotype turned up a few times. A much bigger clone sits one base away, suggesting this may be a read error. The rearrangement uses TRBV28 and TRBJ2-3; possibly TRBD1 for D (6 bases). The CDR3 is made up of 13 amino acids. Germline V gives CDR1 MDHEN, CDR2 SYDVKM. The CDR3: CASSDRFTDTRYF. CDR3 coding DNA: TGTGCCAGTTCGGACAGATTCACAGATACGCGGTATTTT.

Points on this clonotype: A much larger clone lies a single base off, so this may be a read error. In this CDR3 the conserved last residue, phenylalanine or tryptophan, is missing, so a read error is likely. The chain is built from TRBV7-9 and TRBJ1-1; D remains ambiguous. Germline V gene data show CDR1 as SEHNR and CDR2 as FQNEAQ (reference sequence). Trimming cost V 5 bases and J 8 bases, with 9 bases left between them. This CDR3 is built from 11 residues. CDR3 protein: CASSPTLEAFL. The CDR3 DNA reads TGTGCCAGCAGCCCGACACTAGAAGCTTTCCTT.

This chain links TRBV6-6 with TRBJ1-5; possibly TRBD1 for D (6 bases). Trimming took 2 bases from V and 7 from J, leaving 15 bases between them. This CDR3 contains 15 residues. Germline assignment: CDR1 MNHNY and CDR2 SVGAGI (reference sequence). The CDR3 DNA follows: TGTGCCAGCAGTTACCCAGGGGAGGAGAGCCAGCCCCAGCATTTT. Its protein is CASSYPGEESQPQHF.

This clonotype showed up just a few times. The V call is TRBV27, the J call TRBJ2-5; weak D call: TRBD2 (6 bases). Trimming cost V 5 bases and J 5 bases, with 15 bases left between them. CDR3 length: 14 residues. Per germline, CDR1 MNHEY and CDR2 SMNVEV (reference sequence). This CDR3 is CASSPLDGRETQYF. DNA for the CDR3: TGTGCCAGCAGTCCCCTCGATGGGAGGGAGACCCAGTACTTC.

Worth noting for this clonotype: A far larger clone is off by one base, so a read error is likely. This chain joins TRBV12-3 or TRBV12-4 and TRBJ2-1; D ambiguous. The CDR3 contains 12 residues. Trimming removed 6 bases at V and 4 bases at J, with 7 bases between. CDR3 sequence (DNA): TGTGCCAGCAGACTCAATTACAATGAGCAGTTCTTC. Protein sequence: CASRLNYNEQFF.

This clonotype was counted ten times or more. The chain recombines TRBV19 with TRBJ2-2; D is perhaps TRBD2 (5 bases). Germline loops: CDR1 LNHDA, CDR2 SQIVND (reference sequence). CDR3 size: 16 residues. V lost 3 bases and J lost 2, with 13 bases in between. DNA for the CDR3: TGTGCCAGTAGTATCGGGAACGGGGTAAACACCGGGGAGCTGTTTTTT. Translating it yields CASSIGNGVNTGELFF.

This clonotype was observed a single time. A far larger clone is just one base off, so this is likely a read error. The genes are TRBV7-2 and TRBJ2-7; the D is unclear. The DNA end favors TRBJ2-1, so the J call may be wrong. The CDR3 loop spans 12 amino acids. Per the germline V gene, CDR1 is SGHTA and CDR2 is FQGNSA. CDR3: CVSSLGPSEQFF. The CDR3 DNA is TGTGTCAGCAGCTTAGGGCCCTCCGAGCAGTTCTTC.

For this clonotype: A much larger clone is a single base away; this may be a read error. The genes are TRBV20-1 and TRBJ1-1, with a tentative D call TRBD1 (5 bases). Germline-derived CDR1 and CDR2 are DFQATT and SNEGSKA (reference sequence). Trimming stripped 2 bases from V and 1 base from J, with 11 bases between. The CDR3 runs to 14 residues. In DNA, the CDR3 is TGCAGTGCTAGAAGTCGACAGACGAACACTGAAGCTTTCTTT. Its protein is CSARSRQTNTEAFF.

Only a few counts were recorded for this clonotype. This rearrangement joins TRBV7-9 to TRBJ2-5; 8 bases agree with TRBD1. The CDR3 consists of 14 residues. The trim removed 1 base at V and 10 bases at J, leaving 8 bases unmatched. Germline V CDR1 and CDR2: SEHNR, FQNEAQ (reference sequence). In nucleotides, the CDR3 is TGTGCCAGCAGCTTAGATCGGGACAGGTCATACCAGTACTTC. Its translation: CASSLDRDRSYQYF.

This clonotype showed up just a few times. The CDR3 region has the DNA TGTGCCAGCAGTTCCCTAGCGGGAGGGCCTGGCACCGGGGAGCTGTTTTTT. Protein sequence: CASSSLAGGPGTGELFF. The genes are TRBV27 and TRBJ2-2; 12 positions agree with TRBD2. The CDR3 consists of 17 residues. Germline values: CDR1 MNHEY, CDR2 SMNVEV (reference sequence). Trimming took 4 bases from V and 4 from J; bases not matched to a gene: 7.

The chain recombines TRBV7-9 with TRBJ1-3, with 8 nucleotides matching TRBD1. J gave up 0 bases and V 5 bases, and 9 bases lay outside the gene matches. There are 17 residues in the CDR3. From germline, CDR1 is SEHNR and CDR2 FQNEAQ (reference sequence). The CDR3 region has the DNA TGTGCCAGCAGCAGACGTGACAGGGGTTACTCTGGAAACACCATATATTTT. Amino acid sequence: CASSRRDRGYSGNTIYF.

This clonotype was found many times. The chain uses TRBV20-1 and TRBJ2-1; no reliable D call. Germline V gives CDR1 DFQATT, CDR2 SNEGSKA (reference sequence). The CDR3 length is 11 residues. This chain's CDR3 is CSPFPGNEQFF. The DNA for the CDR3 is TGCAGCCCCTTTCCCGGGAATGAGCAGTTCTTC.

This clonotype was detected ten times or more. The chain's CDR3 is CSVVLRVEQYF. In DNA, the CDR3 is TGCAGCGTTGTACTGCGGGTCGAGCAGTACTTC. The rearrangement joins TRBV29-1 to TRBJ2-7; weak D call: TRBD2 (5 bases). The V end was cut by 4 bases, the J end by 6 bases, with 10 bases between. The length of the CDR3 is 11 residues. Germline-derived CDR1 and CDR2 are SQVTM and ANQGSEA.